This TCR beta chain was identified during a study of blood T cell repertoires in COVID-19. About the study: T cells, B-cell-depleted T cells, or PBMCs supplied cDNA or gDNA.

Here immunoSEQ multiplex PCR was the method, and the copy in TCRdb shows in-frame clones only, minus some. The repertoire holds 130,000 or so clones, roughly 84% seen once, with under 1.5% in the top ten. This CDR3 is built from 15 residues. The chain uses TRBV21-1 and TRBJ2-7; the DNA was not used to check the table's D call, TRBD1. TRBV21-1 is a recognized pseudogene. This sequence was found in a man between 60 and 70 years old with acute or convalescent COVID-19. The sample taken for sequencing was peripheral blood. Here the CDR3 DNA reads TGTGCCAGCAGCTGGGGACAGGGGCCAAAATACGAGCAGTACTTC. Protein product: CASSWGQGPKYEQYF.